The 23 T cell receptor beta chains listed next were all sequenced from one sample in a study of spatial heterogeneity in lung cancer. General study points: It was found that expanded intratumoral alpha and beta TCR counts tracked tumor mutation counts.

Antigen specificity for these receptors is unknown. TCRdb fed the 5' RACE reads into MiXCR, producing one record per CDR3 protein. The data hold around 2,500 distinct CDR3 sequences, with 22% observed a single time. This sample's time point: sample taken at primary tumor resection. The material sequenced was lung tumor tissue, taken at surgery. These receptor sequences come from a male donor with early-stage non-small cell lung cancer.

In regard to this clonotype: Little can be read into the size of this beta chain, an off-target read in a library designed for alpha chains. J is TRBJ1-6 and V is TRBV5-5; TRBD1 aligns across 8 bases. Germline CDR1 SGHKS, CDR2 YYEKEE (reference sequence). This CDR3 has 12 residues. The ends lost 7 bases at V and 7 bases at J; junction bases unmatched: 1. The CDR3, as DNA: TGTGCCAGCGGACAGGGAAATTCACCCCTCCACTTT. Amino acid sequence: CASGQGNSPLHF.

With regard to this clonotype: Since it is a stray read in a library aimed at alpha chains, this beta chain has a size that is not meaningful. The genes are TRBV15 and TRBJ2-1, with TRBD2 matching over 9 bases. V was clipped by 3 bases and J by 10 bases; unmatched bases: 4. CDR3 size: 13 residues. CDR1 and CDR2 from the germline V gene are LNHNV and YYDKDF (reference sequence). DNA for the CDR3: TGTGCCACCAGCAGTAGCGGGGGAGAAGAGCAGTTCTTC. It yields the protein CATSSSGGEEQFF.

This clonotype was seen ten or more times. This beta chain turned up in a library designed for alpha chains; as an off-target read, its abundance says little. The chain is built from TRBV6-5 and TRBJ1-2; D may be TRBD1 (5 bases). This CDR3 has 15 residues. Trimming removed 2 bases at V and 3 bases at J, with 13 bases between. Germline CDR1 MNHEY, CDR2 SVGAGI. The CDR3 loop reads CASSYGTAKDYGYTF. The CDR3 bases are TGTGCCAGCAGTTACGGGACCGCGAAGGACTATGGCTACACCTTC.

In its sample, this clonotype ranks as large (0.1 to 1%). The library was built for alpha chains, so this beta chain is an off-target read and its size means little. The chain combines TRBV28 with TRBJ1-4, with a tentative D call TRBD1 (5 bases). Germline V gives CDR1 MDHEN, CDR2 SYDVKM. The CDR3 totals 14 residues. The V end lost 6 bases, the J end lost 6 bases, and 14 bases lay between the germline ends. DNA of the CDR3: TGTGCCAGCAGCTGGACGGGGGGGGATGAAAAACTGTTTTTT. Translation: CASSWTGGDEKLFF.

In its sample, this clonotype is medium-sized. A library prepared for alpha chains yielded this beta chain as an off-target read; its size is of little meaning. This chain uses TRBV3-1 with TRBJ2-7; D may be TRBD1 (6 bases). Germline lookup yields CDR1 LGHDT and CDR2 YNNKEL (reference sequence). Trimming stripped 6 bases from V and 7 bases from J, with 22 bases between. This CDR3 contains 15 residues. CDR3 sequence: CASSPQGFLVGEQYF. The CDR3 DNA reads TGTGCCAGCAGTCCACAGGGTTTTCTCGTCGGTGAGCAGTACTTC.

Details on this clonotype: Because the library targeted alpha chains, this beta chain is an off-target read whose size means little. The gene calls are TRBV21-1 and TRBJ2-7; TRBD1 is the table's D call and was not checked against the DNA. TRBV21-1 represents a pseudogene. The CDR3 covers 16 residues. The CDR3 region is CASSPQGQGFVYEQYF. The DNA of the CDR3 is TGTGCCAGCAGCCCGCAAGGACAGGGCTTCGTATACGAGCAGTACTTC.

About this clonotype itself: This beta chain is off target for a library built for alpha chains, so its abundance means little. This chain links TRBV9 with TRBJ2-1; perhaps TRBD2 as D (5 bases). Per germline, CDR1 SGDLS and CDR2 YYNGEE. The CDR3 is 13 residues long. Between the trimmed V and J ends, which lost 4 bases and 6 bases, there was a span of 11 bases. The CDR3 reads CASSPGVSNEQFF. In DNA form, the CDR3 reads TGTGCCAGCAGCCCCGGGGTTTCCAATGAGCAGTTCTTC.

This clonotype appeared a few times. With the library built for alpha chains, this beta chain is off target and its frequency is not meaningful. The chain employs TRBV7-9 and TRBJ1-3, with TRBD1 as a possible D gene (6 bases). The CDR3 runs to 15 residues. CDR1 and CDR2 from the germline V gene are SEHNR and FQNEAQ (reference sequence). The germline V and J ends were trimmed by 5 bases and 3 bases, with 14 bases remaining between them. The CDR3 DNA follows: TGTGCCAGCAGCCCATTCCAGGGGTTTGGAAACACCATATATTTT. Its protein product is CASSPFQGFGNTIYF.

This clonotype was found a few times. This beta chain is an off-target read within a library intended for alpha chains, so its frequency means little. The gene calls are TRBV6-1 and TRBJ2-7, with 7 bases identical to TRBD2. After removal of 8 bases from V and 3 bases from J, the junction contained 10 bases not matched to a gene. CDR3 length: 14 amino acids. Germline V CDR1 and CDR2: MNHNS, SASEGT. The CDR3 reads CASSEGLAVYEQYF. The CDR3 bases are TGTGCCAGCTCTGAGGGGCTAGCGGTCTACGAGCAGTACTTC.

There are many counts of this clonotype. This beta chain represents an off-target read in a library built for alpha chains; its size is of limited meaning. V and J are TRBV10-3 and TRBJ2-4; unclear D gene. The CDR3 covers 14 residues. Per germline, CDR1 ENHRY and CDR2 SYGVKD. V was pared by 0 bases and J by 0 bases, with 3 bases between. The CDR3 here is CAISESRAKNIQYF. The DNA of the CDR3 is TGTGCCATCAGTGAGTCCAGAGCCAAAAACATTCAGTACTTC.

This clonotype was seen a handful of times. This beta chain was picked up by a library intended for alpha chains and is off target, so its count carries little meaning. V is TRBV12-3 or TRBV12-4 and J is TRBJ2-1; unclear D gene. The CDR3 runs 14 residues. The V gene lost 4 bases and the J gene lost 7 bases, with 14 bases spanning the gap. CDR3 nucleotide sequence: TGTGCCAGCAGTTCCGAACCGGGCCTAAATGAGCAGTTCTTC. It specifies CASSSEPGLNEQFF.

This clonotype is deemed medium-sized. This beta chain represents an off-target read in a library built for alpha chains; its size is of limited meaning. The chain joins TRBV20-1 to TRBJ2-1; 12 nucleotides align to TRBD2. This CDR3 comprises 19 residues. The junction had 14 bases not matched to a gene; V was cut back by 4 bases and J by 1 base. From germline, CDR1 is DFQATT and CDR2 SNEGSKA (reference sequence). The CDR3 sequence is CSANKKRLAGVFSYNEQFF. The DNA for the CDR3 is TGCAGTGCTAATAAAAAACGACTAGCGGGAGTTTTTTCCTACAATGAGCAGTTCTTC.

This clonotype has at least ten counts. The library was built for alpha chains, so this beta chain is an off-target read and its size means little. This rearrangement joins TRBV27 to TRBJ1-4, with D perhaps TRBD1 (5 bases). The ends were cut back, 2 bases at V and 4 bases at J, with 8 bases in the middle. The V gene's germline CDR1 is MNHEY and CDR2 SMNVEV (reference sequence). CDR3 length equals 14 residues. This CDR3 is CASSLGGGNEKLFF. In DNA form, the CDR3 reads TGTGCCAGCAGTTTAGGGGGGGGTAATGAAAAACTGTTTTTT. The whole variable domain, remainder taken from reference TRBV27 and TRBJ1-4, is EAQVTQNPRYLITVTGKKLTVTCSQNMNHEYMSWYRQDPGLGLRQIYYSMNVEVTDKGDVPEGYKVSRKEKRNFPLILESPSPNQTSLYFCASSLGGGNEKLFFGSGTQLSVL.

Of note for this clonotype: In a library made to pick up alpha chains, this beta chain is a stray read with a size that means little. The chain carries TRBV10-2 and TRBJ1-1; D gene unclear. CDR1 and CDR2 (germline): WSHSY, SAAADI. Trimming left V 8 bases short and J 2 bases short, with 9 bases between. This CDR3 comprises 12 residues. CDR3 nucleotides: TGCGCCAGCCGGGAAGGAAACACTGAAGCTTTCTTT. It is translated as CASREGNTEAFF.

As concerns this clonotype: This beta chain is off target for a library built for alpha chains, so its abundance means little. V is TRBV11-2 and J is TRBJ2-1; 9 bases match TRBD2. J lost 8 bases, V lost 3 bases, and 5 bases had no gene match. The length of the CDR3 is 14 residues. Germline CDR1 is SGHAT and CDR2 is FQNNGV. CDR3 protein: CASSLGTSNDEQFF. Written as DNA, the CDR3 is TGTGCCAGCAGCTTGGGGACTAGCAACGATGAGCAGTTCTTC.

There are a few counts of this clonotype. A library prepared for alpha chains yielded this beta chain as an off-target read; its size is of little meaning. V usage is TRBV6-5 and J usage is TRBJ2-5; D not resolved. Trimming removed 5 bases at V and 2 bases at J, with 6 bases between. Germline CDR1 MNHEY, CDR2 SVGAGI. The length of the CDR3 is 12 residues. Written as DNA, the CDR3 is TGTGCCAGCAGTACACGACAAGAGACCCAGTACTTC. Protein: CASSTRQETQYF.

As to this clonotype: The library was built for alpha chains, so this beta chain is an off-target read and its size means little. The chain couples TRBV28 to TRBJ1-4; 7 positions agree with TRBD1. Germline CDR1 and CDR2: MDHEN and SYDVKM. This CDR3 spans 13 amino acids. J was trimmed by 5 bases and V by 3 bases; bases with no gene match: 0. The CDR3 protein is CASSLTGNEKLFF. The CDR3 region has the DNA TGTGCCAGCAGTTTGACAGGGAATGAAAAACTGTTTTTT.

In its sample, this clonotype was seen a few times. This beta chain lies outside the target of a library built for alpha chains; its clone size means little. The chain carries TRBV7-9 and TRBJ1-4, with 9 positions matching TRBD1. This CDR3 spans 14 amino acids. Germline V gene lookup returns CDR1 SEHNR and CDR2 FQNEAQ (reference sequence). Losses at the gene ends were 3 bases for V and 7 bases for J; bases not matched to a gene: 3. The CDR3 loop is CASSFGQGSEKLFF. The CDR3 nucleotides read TGTGCCAGCAGCTTTGGACAGGGGTCTGAAAAACTGTTTTTT.

This clonotype was picked up a small number of times. Within a library made for alpha chains, this beta chain is off target, and its count is uninformative. The rearrangement uses TRBV29-1 and TRBJ1-1, with D possibly being TRBD1 (5 bases). The germline V gene has CDR1 SQVTM and CDR2 ANQGSEA. The ends were cut back, 3 bases at V and 4 bases at J, with 15 bases in the middle. This CDR3 is 14 amino acids long. The CDR3 DNA follows: TGCAGCGTTGAGAGTGGGAGGGGATTCACTGAAGCTTTCTTT. Its translation: CSVESGRGFTEAFF. Looking up the rest from reference TRBV29-1 and TRBJ1-1 gives the full variable domain: SAVISQKPSRDICQRGTSLTIQCQVDSQVTMMFWYRQQPGQSLTLIATANQGSEATYESGFVIDKFPISRPNLTFSTLTVSNMSPEDSSIYLCSVESGRGFTEAFFGQGTRLTVV.

Note on this clonotype: Within a library made for alpha chains, this beta chain is off target, and its count is uninformative. The chain employs TRBV28 and TRBJ2-5, with 10 bases matching TRBD1. CDR1 is MDHEN, CDR2 SYDVKM, per germline. V trimming: 6 bases; J trimming: 1 base; junction bases outside the gene matches: 8. The CDR3 consists of 16 residues. Written as DNA, the CDR3 is TGTGCCAGCAGCCTGGGACAGGGGTTGACCCAAGAGACCCAGTACTTC. Translation gives CASSLGQGLTQETQYF.

On this clonotype: Since the library was made to target alpha chains, this beta chain is a stray read and its abundance is not meaningful. The genes are TRBV4-3 and TRBJ1-1; perhaps TRBD1 as D (5 bases). CDR1 and CDR2 (germline): LGHNA, YSLEER. Deletions cut 0 bases from V and 3 bases from J, with 14 bases between. The CDR3 has 16 amino acids. The CDR3 sequence: CASSQDIGAGYTEAFF. The CDR3 coding sequence is TGCGCCAGCAGCCAAGATATAGGGGCAGGGTACACTGAAGCTTTCTTT.

This clonotype showed up just a few times. Within a library made for alpha chains, this beta chain is off target, and its count is uninformative. The chain is built from TRBV7-8 and TRBJ2-3; 10 nucleotides agree with TRBD1. V was clipped by 6 bases and J by 3 bases; unmatched bases: 9. The CDR3 spans 16 residues. CDR1 and CDR2 from the germline V gene are SGHVS and FQNEAQ. Here the CDR3 reads CASRSDRGRLTDTQYF. CDR3 DNA sequence: TGTGCCAGCAGGAGTGACAGGGGGCGATTAACAGATACGCAGTATTTT.

In this sample, this clonotype turned up many times. Because the library targeted alpha chains, this beta chain is an off-target read whose size means little. V and J are TRBV5-6 and TRBJ2-1; D is possibly TRBD1 (6 bases). Per germline, CDR1 SGHDT and CDR2 YYEEEE. The CDR3 totals 15 residues. V shed 4 bases and J shed 0 bases, with 11 bases lying between them. The CDR3 DNA is TGTGCCAGCAGCCCGGGACACCTCTCCTACAATGAGCAGTTCTTC. This sequence encodes CASSPGHLSYNEQFF.